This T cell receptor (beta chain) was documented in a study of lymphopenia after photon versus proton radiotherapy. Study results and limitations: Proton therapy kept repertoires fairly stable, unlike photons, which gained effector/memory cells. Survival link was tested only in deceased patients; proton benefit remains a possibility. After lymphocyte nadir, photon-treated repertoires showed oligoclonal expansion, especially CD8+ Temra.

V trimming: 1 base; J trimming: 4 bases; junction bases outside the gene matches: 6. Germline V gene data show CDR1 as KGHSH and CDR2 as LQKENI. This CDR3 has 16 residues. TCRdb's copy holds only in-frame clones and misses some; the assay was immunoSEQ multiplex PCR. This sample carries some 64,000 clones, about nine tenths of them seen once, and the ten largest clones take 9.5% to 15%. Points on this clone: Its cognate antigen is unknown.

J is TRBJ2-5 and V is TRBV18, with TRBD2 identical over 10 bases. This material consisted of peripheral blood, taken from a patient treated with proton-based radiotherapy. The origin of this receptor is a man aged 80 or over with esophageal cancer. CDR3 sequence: CASSPRQVAGGETQYF. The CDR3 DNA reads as TGTGCCAGCTCACCACGGCAGGTAGCGGGAGGAGAGACCCAGTACTTC.